This T cell receptor beta chain was identified in a study of patients and donors after allogeneic stem cell transplantation. One entry per CDR3 protein results from TCRdb running MiXCR on the RT-PCR reads. Among about 400,000 distinct CDR3 sequences listed, 16% were seen once. This CDR3 contains 14 residues. Germline V gene data show CDR1 as KGHSH and CDR2 as LQKENI. V lost 3 bases and J 1 base, leaving 6 bases between the germline ends. In its sample, this clonotype was seen many times. V gene TRBV18 combines with J gene TRBJ2-2; possible D gene TRBD2, 6 bases. The clonotype originates from a human donor who was either an allogeneic HSCT recipient or a stem cell or donor lymphocyte infusion donor (not recorded which). It is not recorded whose cells these are; they may come from a transplant donor. Material for sequencing was blood, either unsorted or a sorted T cell fraction (not recorded which). The chain's CDR3 is CASSPEGNTGELFF. The CDR3 nucleotides read TGTGCCAGCTCACCGGAGGGGAACACCGGGGAGCTGTTTTTT.